The TCR beta chain under discussion was sequenced for a study of blood T cell repertoires in COVID-19. Study-wide background: Samples came from the United States, Italy and Spain, spanning acute and convalescent COVID-19. PBMCs, B-cell-depleted T cells, or T cells provided the cDNA or gDNA that made up the material.

Germline loops: CDR1 MGHRA, CDR2 YSYEKL. CDR3 size: 15 residues. Trimming shortened V by 0 bases and J by 6 bases, and 11 bases separated the two germline ends. Original handling: Estimated nucleated cell counts came from reference gene primer amplification. Clones were read by immunoSEQ multiplex PCR, and TCRdb kept only the in-frame ones, dropping some. D and trimming come from the DNA, and the V and J calls and clone size come from that table. The sample carries hundreds of thousands of clones, more than 85% recorded once. The rearrangement uses TRBV4-1 and TRBJ2-2, with D possibly matching TRBD1 (5 bases). Source material: peripheral blood. The TCR sequence derives from a man aged 35-49 years with acute or convalescent COVID-19. As DNA, the CDR3 is TGCGCCAGCAGCCAAGAGGGGCAAACACCCGGGGAGCTGTTTTTT. It yields the protein CASSQEGQTPGELFF.